One sample yielded the 9 T cell receptor beta chains listed below, sequenced in a study of immune cell composition in non-small cell lung cancer. Data came from immunoSEQ multiplex PCR; TCRdb stores just in-frame clones and leaves some out. The table includes around 13,000 clones, approximately 70% detected once. Sequencing was carried out using lung tumor tissue. These receptor sequences come from a human donor with non-small cell lung cancer.

Comment on this clone: The sample holds other DNA sequences that translate to the same CDR3. The V call is TRBV18, the J call TRBJ2-5; 11 bases are a match to TRBD2. CDR3 length: 16 amino acids. Germline CDR1 reads KGHSH; CDR2 reads LQKENI. V lost 4 bases and J lost 5; bases outside the gene matches: 9. The CDR3 reads CASSLLAGGPEETQYF. The CDR3 DNA reads TGTGCCAGCTCACTATTAGCGGGGGGGCCGGAGGAGACCCAGTACTTC.

This sequence joins TRBV18 and TRBJ1-2; 8 nucleotides agree with TRBD1. Germline values: CDR1 KGHSH, CDR2 LQKENI. There are 13 residues in the CDR3. Trimming cost V 3 bases and J 6 bases; bases outside gene matches: 3. In DNA form, the CDR3 reads TGTGCCAGCTCACCTCAGGGGGCGGATGGCTACACCTTC. Protein sequence: CASSPQGADGYTF.

This clone was seen only a few times. The chain combines TRBV27 with TRBJ2-7; 11 positions agree with TRBD2. The CDR3 sequence is 17 residues long. The V segment lost 0 bases and the J segment 3 bases; nucleotides outside the gene matches: 7. Germline CDR1 is MNHEY and CDR2 is SMNVEV (reference sequence). The CDR3 here is CASSLSGTSGGRYEQYF. The CDR3 DNA is TGTGCCAGCAGTTTATCGGGAACTAGCGGGGGCCGCTACGAGCAGTACTTC.

This clone was recorded only once. The rearrangement uses TRBV15 and TRBJ2-3; D is possibly TRBD1 (5 bases). This CDR3 has 15 residues. The ends were cut back, 1 base at V and 2 bases at J, with 10 bases in the middle. In germline, CDR1 is LNHNV, CDR2 YYDKDF (reference sequence). This CDR3 reads CATSRAAGHTDTQYF. The CDR3 region has the DNA TGTGCCACCAGCAGAGCCGCAGGGCACACAGATACGCAGTATTTT.

The gene calls are TRBV5-4 and TRBJ1-1; 7 nucleotides agree with TRBD1. Germline V gene data show CDR1 as SGHNT and CDR2 as YYREEE (reference sequence). The trim removed 1 base at V and 6 bases at J, leaving 6 bases unmatched. This CDR3 is 14 amino acids long. CDR3 DNA sequence: TGTGCCAGCAGCTTGAGGCAGGGGGAGGCTGAAGCTTTCTTT. Protein product: CASSLRQGEAEAFF.

This clone has just a few counts. The chain links TRBV6-1 to TRBJ2-3; 11 bases are a match to TRBD2. The CDR3 is made up of 15 amino acids. V shed 4 bases, J shed 2 bases, and the junction held 2 bases outside the gene matches. CDR1 is MNHNS and CDR2 is SASEGT in the germline V gene. The CDR3 loop reads CASSASGGITDTQYF. The CDR3 bases are TGTGCCAGCAGTGCTAGCGGGGGGATCACAGATACGCAGTATTTT.

The chain has TRBV5-1 and TRBJ2-3; D is possibly TRBD1 (6 bases). The V gene's germline CDR1 is SGHRS and CDR2 YFSETQ. CDR3 length equals 13 residues. Trimming took 4 bases from V and 8 from J, leaving 14 bases between them. The CDR3 here is CASSMTGLSTQYF. The CDR3 DNA sequence: TGCGCCAGCAGCATGACAGGCCTTAGTACGCAGTATTTT.

This chain joins TRBV11-2 and TRBJ2-5; D perhaps matches TRBD2 (7 bases). The length of the CDR3 is 17 residues. Trimming left V 4 bases short and J 4 bases short, with 22 bases between. The V gene's germline CDR1 is SGHAT and CDR2 FQNNGV. CDR3 sequence reads: CASSYPRGGGARETQYF. The CDR3 region has the DNA TGTGCCAGCAGCTATCCCCGAGGGGGAGGGGCGAGAGAGACCCAGTACTTC. Full variable domain (missing parts from reference TRBV11-2 and TRBJ2-5): EAGVAQSPRYKIIEKRQSVAFWCNPISGHATLYWYQQILGQGPKLLIQFQNNGVVDDSQLPKDRFSAERLKGVDSTLKIQPAKLEDSAVYLCASSYPRGGGARETQYFGPGTRLLVL.

The chain carries TRBV19 and TRBJ2-2; TRBD1 agrees at 8 bases. Germline-derived CDR1 and CDR2 are LNHDA and SQIVND (reference sequence). The junction had 8 bases not matched to a gene; V was cut back by 3 bases and J by 5 bases. The CDR3 is made up of 16 amino acids. DNA of the CDR3: TGTGCCAGTAGTATGCGGACAGGGCAGGGTACCGGGGAGCTGTTTTTT. It codes for CASSMRTGQGTGELFF.